Reported below is one T cell receptor (beta chain). No antigen is known for it. The data were obtained in a study of cytomegalovirus exposure and HLA in healthy donors. Whole-study results and caveats: Excluded were some V segments that proved indistinguishable, including TRBV6-2 and TRBV6-3.

Germline V gene sequence: CDR1 SGHVS, CDR2 FQNEAQ. The V and J ends lost 0 bases and 8 bases respectively, with 9 bases between them. CDR3 length equals 13 residues. PCR involved 60 Vbeta and 13 Jbeta primers. Data came from immunoSEQ multiplex PCR; TCRdb stores just in-frame clones and leaves some out. The sample has approximately 150,000 clones; about three quarters are singletons. The chain recombines TRBV7-8 with TRBJ2-3; TRBD2 is a possible D gene (5 bases). Sequencing was performed on PBMCs. The sequence was obtained from a man younger than 35 in good health and CMV-seropositive. CDR3 residues: CASSLAGETTQYF. The CDR3 coding sequence is TGTGCCAGCAGCTTAGCTGGGGAGACTACGCAGTATTTT.